This T cell receptor beta chain originates from a study of lymphopenia after photon versus proton radiotherapy. Findings of the study overall: Post-nadir diversity loss with photons came from oligoclonal expansion, particularly CD8+ Temra cells.

Only a few counts were recorded for this clone. The antigen is not known. The table came from immunoSEQ multiplex PCR; TCRdb's copy has only in-frame clones and leaves some out. The sample comprises 65,000 to 70,000 clones, around 90% of which are singletons, and about 3.1% rests with the top ten. Trimming pared 3 bases from V and 8 bases from J, leaving 13 bases between. The germline gives CDR1 SEHNR, CDR2 FQNEAQ (reference sequence). The CDR3 is 13 residues long. Specimen: peripheral blood, collected from a patient treated with photon-based radiotherapy. The genes are TRBV7-9 and TRBJ1-2; D perhaps matches TRBD1 (6 bases). This receptor was taken from a woman in her seventies with pancreatic cancer. This CDR3 reads CASSFTGTDGYTF. CDR3 DNA sequence: TGTGCCAGCAGCTTTACAGGGACGGACGGCTACACCTTC.